The TCR beta chain described here comes from a study of Ad26.COV2.S vaccination and SARS-CoV-2 variants (dated by TCRdb to the early 2020s). As for the study more broadly: Vaccine-arm donors came from COV1001, a multicentre, randomized, double-blind, placebo-controlled phase I-IIa trial of Ad26.COV2.S in healthy adults. TCRbeta repertoire sequencing was used to assess the specificity and breadth of SARS-CoV-2-reactive T cell receptors after Ad26.COV2.S vaccination. Trial participants were randomized into five groups of five: low-dose or high-dose Ad26.COV2.S given once or twice, or placebo on both occasions. Ad26.COV2.S was administered intramuscularly at a dose of 5x10^10 or 1x10^11 viral particles, either as one shot or as two shots given 56 days apart. Investigators remained blinded to trial group allocation during experiments and outcome assessment. The TCR-sequenced set comprised around 30 samples: about 19 Ad26.COV2.S vaccine recipients, 5 placebo recipients and 8 SARS-CoV-2 convalescent individuals.

Here is what the overall study found, with its caveats: Compared with placebo recipients, Ad26.COV2.S recipients showed higher spike-specific TCR breadth (P = 0.0014). Vaccine and placebo recipients had similar non-spike TCR breadth, a finding consistent with the vaccine containing only spike. After vaccination, spike-specific CD8+ and CD4+ T cell responses were reported to show substantial breadth. The authors noted that total T cell responses may have been underestimated by the TCR breadth and depth analyses. The study lacked the statistical power to compare responses across vaccine doses or regimens.

TCRbeta CDR3 regions were sequenced with the immunoSEQ Assay. After extraction, genomic DNA underwent amplification by bias-controlled multiplex PCR, followed by high-throughput sequencing. Regarding the original processing steps: To quantify the absolute abundance of every unique TCRbeta CDR3 region, sequences were collapsed and filtered. T cell fraction was estimated by normalizing TCRbeta template counts to usable DNA, which was measured by amplifying reference genes present in all nucleated cells. Repertoire TCRs were annotated as SARS-CoV-2-specific by exact matching of V gene, CDR3 amino acid sequence and J gene to a known reactive TCR set. MIRA supplied the reference SARS-CoV-2 TCR set, which was filtered for enrichment in COVID-19-positive ImmuneCODE repertoires so that public or cross-reactive TCRs were removed. Based on the MIRA antigens, annotated TCRs were further analysed at the level of specific ORF or position within ORF. Depth was the summed frequency of annotated unique rearrangements, while breadth was defined as annotated unique rearrangements over total unique productive rearrangements. Two-sided Wilcoxon rank-sum tests were used to compare TCR breadth between groups. As stored in TCRdb, this immuneACCESS dataset retains in-frame rearrangements with V and J assigned. A fraction of the clones does not appear; measured against another copy, unresolved V genes explain less than half of the discrepancy, and the remainder lacks a known reason. V, J and clone size are taken as reported in that table, and D and trimming were inferred from the DNA itself. The sample table lists 350,000 to 600,000 clones, nearly 90% of them with a count of one. The top ten hold under 2% of the sample.

This specimen's treatment or condition label, interpreted: about 20 received Ad26.COV2.S at low or high dose, single or two shots; about 5 received placebo; per-sample allocation not given. For vaccine and placebo recipients, the sequenced repertoires came from samples collected on day 63 after the first injection. Between 29 July and 7 August 2020, Cohort 1b enrolled 25 adults aged 18-55 years at one site in Boston, USA. Ad26.COV2.S consisted of a replication-incompetent adenovirus type 26 vector by which a prefusion-stabilized SARS-CoV-2 spike protein from the original Wuhan strain was expressed. The germline V gene yields SGHRS for CDR1 and YFSETQ for CDR2. There are 16 amino acids in the CDR3, from cysteine to phenylalanine inclusive. The sequence is cut down to CDR3 DNA, 48 bases in frame from base 1. In regard to this clone: The antigen it binds to is not known. The germline gene is not matched at one end of the junction; a read error may be the cause.

This TCR derives from a person between 18 and 65 years old who received the Ad26.COV2.S COVID-19 vaccine or a placebo. The chain is assembled from TRBV5-1 and TRBJ1-1; 9 bases in between match TRBD1. The sample was peripheral blood, taken in a trial of Ad26.COV2.S vaccine versus placebo. CDR3 loop: CASNFGTGKRVSDAFF. Here is the DNA: TGCGCCAGCAACTTCGGGACAGGGAAGAGAGTCTCTGACGCTTTCTTT.